This TCR beta chain was sequenced in a study of T cell responses to AZD1222 COVID-19 vaccine. Study observations and caveats: Targets within unmutated variant regions were reportedly found for nearly half of spike-specific TCRs. Recipients of AZD1222 seropositive at baseline numbered only 6 or 7. The donors showed a predominance of white British ancestry and of females, with possible underestimation of clonal diversity.

TCRdb keeps only in-frame clones here, not all; method: immunoSEQ multiplex PCR. This sample has about 120,000 clones, with roughly 82% found just once. This CDR3 spans 13 amino acids. From germline, CDR1 is GTSNPN and CDR2 SVGIG (reference sequence). V was shortened by 5 bases and J by 4 bases, with 14 bases between the two germline ends. Note on this clone: Its antigen is unidentified.

Sequenced here: peripheral blood, sampled 28 days after the second AZD1222 dose. The TCR originated in an adult who received the AZD1222 COVID-19 vaccine. The V call is TRBV30, the J call TRBJ1-2; D is unresolved. The CDR3 sequence is CAWGRDRPYGYTF. The CDR3 DNA sequence: TGTGCCTGGGGCCGGGATCGCCCCTATGGCTACACCTTC.